This T cell receptor (beta chain) comes out of a study of cytomegalovirus exposure and HLA in healthy donors. The CDR3 runs 16 residues. J was trimmed by 4 bases and V by 5 bases; bases with no gene match: 9. Germline V gene data show CDR1 as SGHTA and CDR2 as FQGTGA. Assay used: immunoSEQ multiplex PCR; TCRdb lists only in-frame clones, some missing. The sample carries 95,000 to 150,000 clones, 80% to 90% recorded once. The chain joins TRBV7-3 to TRBJ2-7; TRBD1 agrees at 12 bases. This clonotype was obtained from a woman aged 18-35 years in good health and CMV-seronegative. The sample comprised PBMCs. As DNA, the CDR3 is TGTGCCAGCAGCCCAACCGGGGGACAGGGGGCTTACGAGCAGTACTTC. Amino acid sequence: CASSPTGGQGAYEQYF.